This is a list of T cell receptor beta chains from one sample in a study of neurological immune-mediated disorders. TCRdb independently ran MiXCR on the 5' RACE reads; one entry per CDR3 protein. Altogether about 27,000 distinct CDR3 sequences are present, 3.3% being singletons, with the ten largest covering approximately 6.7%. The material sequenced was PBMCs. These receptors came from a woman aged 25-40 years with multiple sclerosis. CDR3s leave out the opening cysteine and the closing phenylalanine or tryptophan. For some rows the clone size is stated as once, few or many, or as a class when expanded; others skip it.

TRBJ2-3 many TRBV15 ATSSRGNLITDTQY
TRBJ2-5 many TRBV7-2 ASSSSETQY
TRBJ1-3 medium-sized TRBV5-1 ASSLTAGTAGNTIY
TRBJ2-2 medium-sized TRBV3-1 ASSQVAGSGELF
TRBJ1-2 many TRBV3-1 ASSQNYGYT
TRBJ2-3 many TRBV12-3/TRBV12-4 ASSLGGLGTDTQY
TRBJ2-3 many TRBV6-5 ASSDQGATDTQY
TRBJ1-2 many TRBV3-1 ASSHEGYGYT
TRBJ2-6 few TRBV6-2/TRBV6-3 ASRGGLADGANVLT
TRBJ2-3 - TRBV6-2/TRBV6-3 ASSYLGRQTDTQY
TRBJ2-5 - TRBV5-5 ASSFEWRSQENQY
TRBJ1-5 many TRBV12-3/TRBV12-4 ASSFWEDQPQH
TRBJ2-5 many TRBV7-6 ASRGPLQETQY
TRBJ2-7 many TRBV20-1 SAVPSGSYEQY
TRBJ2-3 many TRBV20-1 SARATSGGGLGQPTQY
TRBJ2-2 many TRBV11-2 ASSLSGSRTGELF
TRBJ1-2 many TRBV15 ATSRVRRGYGYT
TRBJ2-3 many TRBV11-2 ASSLAPGAADTQY
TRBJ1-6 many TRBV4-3 ASSQDGRTGSNSPLH
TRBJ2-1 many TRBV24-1 ATSDFSAGNNEQF
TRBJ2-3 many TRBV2 ASSENYGLTRSTDTQY